Below, one TCR beta chain is given with its context. Data came from immunoSEQ multiplex PCR; TCRdb stores just in-frame clones and leaves some out. Here the sample spans roughly 120,000 clones, roughly 92% being singletons. The data derive from a study of T cell changes during pregnancy in multiple sclerosis. This sequence originates from a female donor with multiple sclerosis, enrolled in a pregnancy study. Source: peripheral blood, taken in the third trimester of pregnancy.

CDR3 in amino acids: CASRPQGARETQYF. The CDR3 bases are TGTGCCAGCAGACCACAGGGTGCCCGAGAGACCCAGTACTTC. This chain joins TRBV7-9 and TRBJ2-5; tentative D call: TRBD1 (6 bases). The germline CDR1 and CDR2 sequences are SEHNR and FQNEAQ (reference sequence). The CDR3 is 14 residues long. Trimming removed 6 bases at V and 4 bases at J, with 15 bases between.